This T cell receptor (beta chain) was retrieved from a study of lymphopenia after photon versus proton radiotherapy. The CDR3 contains 13 residues. Trimming took off 4 bases at V and 0 bases at J, with 9 bases between the two ends. Germline V gives CDR1 GTSNPN, CDR2 SVGIG (reference sequence). Sequenced by immunoSEQ multiplex PCR; TCRdb stores in-frame clones only, minus some. The profile shows 150,000 or so clones, approximately 90% of them singletons. This clone occurred once. The clonotype comes from a man in his forties or fifties with gastric cancer. The chain has TRBV30 and TRBJ1-1, with a tentative D call TRBD1 (5 bases). Specimen: peripheral blood, collected from a patient treated with photon-based radiotherapy. The CDR3 here is CAWTRQLNTEAFF. The CDR3 DNA reads TGTGCCTGGACCAGACAGTTGAACACTGAAGCTTTCTTT.